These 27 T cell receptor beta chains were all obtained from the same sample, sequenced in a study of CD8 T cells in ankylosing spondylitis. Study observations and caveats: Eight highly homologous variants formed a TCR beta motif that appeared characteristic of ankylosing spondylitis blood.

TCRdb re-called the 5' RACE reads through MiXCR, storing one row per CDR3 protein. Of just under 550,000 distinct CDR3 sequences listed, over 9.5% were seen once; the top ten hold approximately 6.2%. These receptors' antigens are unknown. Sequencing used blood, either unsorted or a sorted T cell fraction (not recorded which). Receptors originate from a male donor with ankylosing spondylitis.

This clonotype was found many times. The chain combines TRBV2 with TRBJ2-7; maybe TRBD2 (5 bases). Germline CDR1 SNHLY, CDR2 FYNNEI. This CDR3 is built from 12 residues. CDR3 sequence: CAAGGRSYEQYV. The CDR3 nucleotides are TGTGCTGCGGGTGGCAGGTCCTACGAGCAGTACGTC.

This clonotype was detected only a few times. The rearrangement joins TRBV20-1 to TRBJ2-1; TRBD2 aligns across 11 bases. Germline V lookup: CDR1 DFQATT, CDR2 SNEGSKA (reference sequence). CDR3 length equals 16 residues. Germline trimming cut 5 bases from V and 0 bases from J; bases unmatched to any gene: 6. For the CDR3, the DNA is TGCAGTGCTTATGGGACTAGCGGAAGCTCCTACAATGAGCAGTTCTTC. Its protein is CSAYGTSGSSYNEQFF.

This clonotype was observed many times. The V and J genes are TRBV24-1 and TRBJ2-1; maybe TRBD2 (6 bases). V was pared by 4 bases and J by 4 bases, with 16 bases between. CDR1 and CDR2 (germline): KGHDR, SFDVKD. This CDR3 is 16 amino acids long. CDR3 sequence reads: CATSDPSFGGYNEQFF. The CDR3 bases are TGTGCCACCAGTGACCCTAGCTTCGGAGGGTACAATGAGCAGTTCTTC.

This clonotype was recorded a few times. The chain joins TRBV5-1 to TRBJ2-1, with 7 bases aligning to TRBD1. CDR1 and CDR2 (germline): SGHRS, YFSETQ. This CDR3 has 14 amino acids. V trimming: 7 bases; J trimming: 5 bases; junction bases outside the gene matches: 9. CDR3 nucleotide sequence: TGCGCCAGCCAGAGCCGGACAGGAGACAATGAGCAGTTCTTC. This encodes CASQSRTGDNEQFF.

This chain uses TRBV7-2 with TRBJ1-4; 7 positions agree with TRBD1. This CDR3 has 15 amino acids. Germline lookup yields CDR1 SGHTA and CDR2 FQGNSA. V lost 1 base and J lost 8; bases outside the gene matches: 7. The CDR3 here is CASSLGDRVEEKLFF. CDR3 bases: TGTGCCAGCAGCTTAGGGGACAGAGTGGAAGAAAAACTGTTTTTT.

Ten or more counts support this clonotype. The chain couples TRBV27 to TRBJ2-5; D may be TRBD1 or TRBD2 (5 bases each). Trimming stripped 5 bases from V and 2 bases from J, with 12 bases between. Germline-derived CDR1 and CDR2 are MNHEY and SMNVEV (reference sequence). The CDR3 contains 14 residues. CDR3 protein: CASSLRDDQETQYF. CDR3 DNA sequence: TGTGCCAGCAGTCTCCGGGACGATCAAGAGACCCAGTACTTC.

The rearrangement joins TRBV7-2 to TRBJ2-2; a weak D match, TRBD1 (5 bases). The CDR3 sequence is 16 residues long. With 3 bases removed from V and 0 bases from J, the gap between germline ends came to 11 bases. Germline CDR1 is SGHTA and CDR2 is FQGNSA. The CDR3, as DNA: TGTGCCAGCAGCTTTGGGTCGACAGCGAACACCGGGGAGCTGTTTTTT. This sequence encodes CASSFGSTANTGELFF.

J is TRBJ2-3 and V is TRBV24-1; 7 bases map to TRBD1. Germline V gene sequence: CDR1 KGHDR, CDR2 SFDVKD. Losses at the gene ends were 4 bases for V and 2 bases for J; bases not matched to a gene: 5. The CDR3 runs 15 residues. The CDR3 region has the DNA TGTGCCACCAGTGAAACCGGGACAGACACAGATACGCAGTATTTT. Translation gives CATSETGTDTDTQYF.

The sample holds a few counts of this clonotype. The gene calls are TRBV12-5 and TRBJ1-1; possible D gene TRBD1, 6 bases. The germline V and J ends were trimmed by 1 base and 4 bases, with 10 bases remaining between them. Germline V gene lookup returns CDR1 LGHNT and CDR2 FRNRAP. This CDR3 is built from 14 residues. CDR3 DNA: TGTGCTAGTGGTTTGGGGTTAGGGGGCACTGAAGCTTTCTTT. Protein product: CASGLGLGGTEAFF. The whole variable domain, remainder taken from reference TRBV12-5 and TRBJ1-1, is DARVTQTPRHKVTEMGQEVTMRCQPILGHNTVFWYRQTMMQGLELLAYFRNRAPLDDSGMPKDRFSAEMPDATLATLKIQPSEPRDSAVYFCASGLGLGGTEAFFGQGTRLTVV.

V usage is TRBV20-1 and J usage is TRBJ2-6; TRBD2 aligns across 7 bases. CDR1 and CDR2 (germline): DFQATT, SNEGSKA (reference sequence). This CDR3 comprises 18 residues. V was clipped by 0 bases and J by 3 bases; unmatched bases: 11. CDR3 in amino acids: CSARDVAGDVGGANVLTF. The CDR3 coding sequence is TGCAGTGCTAGAGATGTCGCGGGAGACGTGGGTGGGGCCAACGTCCTGACTTTC.

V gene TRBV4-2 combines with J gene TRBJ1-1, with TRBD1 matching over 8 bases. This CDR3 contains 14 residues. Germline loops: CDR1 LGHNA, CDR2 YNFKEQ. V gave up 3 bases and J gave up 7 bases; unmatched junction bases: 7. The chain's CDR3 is CASSQDWTGIEAFF. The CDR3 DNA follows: TGTGCCAGCAGCCAGGATTGGACAGGGATTGAAGCTTTCTTT.

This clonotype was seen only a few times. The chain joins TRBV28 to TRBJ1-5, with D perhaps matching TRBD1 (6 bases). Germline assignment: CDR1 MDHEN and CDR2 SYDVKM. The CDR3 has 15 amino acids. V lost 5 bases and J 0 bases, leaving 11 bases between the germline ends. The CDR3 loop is CASSQDRYSNQPQHF. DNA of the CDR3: TGTGCCAGCAGTCAAGACAGGTATAGCAATCAGCCCCAGCATTTT. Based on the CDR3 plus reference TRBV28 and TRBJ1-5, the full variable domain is DVKVTQSSRYLVKRTGEKVFLECVQDMDHENMFWYRQDPGLGLRLIYFSYDVKMKEKGDIPEGYSVSREKKERFSLILESASTNQTSMYLCASSQDRYSNQPQHFGDGTRLSIL.

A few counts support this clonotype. CDR3 sequence (DNA): TGTGCCAGCAGCCGAGTGTTCGCGAACACCGGGGAGCTGTTTTTT. Its translation is CASSRVFANTGELFF. The chain has TRBV9 and TRBJ2-2; D is unresolved. In germline, CDR1 is SGDLS, CDR2 YYNGEE. The V end lost 4 bases, the J end lost 0 bases, and 10 bases lay between the germline ends. The CDR3 consists of 15 residues.

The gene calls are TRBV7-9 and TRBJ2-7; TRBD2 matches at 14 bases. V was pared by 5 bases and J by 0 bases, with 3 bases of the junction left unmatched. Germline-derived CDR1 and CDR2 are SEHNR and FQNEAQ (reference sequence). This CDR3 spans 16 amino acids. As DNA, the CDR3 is TGTGCCAGCAGCGTTGGGACTAGCGGGAGCTCCTACGAGCAGTACTTC. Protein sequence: CASSVGTSGSSYEQYF.

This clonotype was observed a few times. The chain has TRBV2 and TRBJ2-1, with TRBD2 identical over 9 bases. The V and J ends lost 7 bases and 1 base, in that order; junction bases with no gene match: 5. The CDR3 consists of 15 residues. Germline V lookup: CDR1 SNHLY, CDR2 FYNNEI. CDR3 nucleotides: TGTGCCAGCACCCGGACTAGCGATTCCTACAATGAGCAGTTCTTC. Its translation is CASTRTSDSYNEQFF.

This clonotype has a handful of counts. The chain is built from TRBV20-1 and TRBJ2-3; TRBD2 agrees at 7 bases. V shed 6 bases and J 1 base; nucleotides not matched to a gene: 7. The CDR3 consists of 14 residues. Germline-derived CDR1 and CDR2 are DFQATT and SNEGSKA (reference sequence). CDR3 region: CSAHSSGGTDTQYF. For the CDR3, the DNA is TGCAGTGCCCACTCGAGCGGGGGCACAGATACGCAGTATTTT.

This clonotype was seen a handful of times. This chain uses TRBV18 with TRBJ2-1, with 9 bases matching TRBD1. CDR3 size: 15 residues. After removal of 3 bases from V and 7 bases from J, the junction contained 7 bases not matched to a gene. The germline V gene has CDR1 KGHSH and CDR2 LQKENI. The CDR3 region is CASSPLQGARNEQFF. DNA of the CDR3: TGTGCCAGCTCACCTCTACAGGGGGCGCGGAATGAGCAGTTCTTC.

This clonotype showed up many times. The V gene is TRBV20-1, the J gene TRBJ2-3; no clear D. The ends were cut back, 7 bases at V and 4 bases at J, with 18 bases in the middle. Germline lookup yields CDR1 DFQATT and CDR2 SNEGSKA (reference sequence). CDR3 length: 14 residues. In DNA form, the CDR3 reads TGCAGTGTCGAGGTCACGAAGGATCCAGATACGCAGTATTTT. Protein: CSVEVTKDPDTQYF.

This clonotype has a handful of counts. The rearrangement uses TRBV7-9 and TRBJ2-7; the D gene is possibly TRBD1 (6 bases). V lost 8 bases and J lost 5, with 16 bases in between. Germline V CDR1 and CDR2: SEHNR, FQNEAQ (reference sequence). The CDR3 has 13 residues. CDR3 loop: CASSPGQNNEQYF. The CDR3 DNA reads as TGTGCCAGCTCCCCGGGACAAAATAACGAGCAGTACTTC.

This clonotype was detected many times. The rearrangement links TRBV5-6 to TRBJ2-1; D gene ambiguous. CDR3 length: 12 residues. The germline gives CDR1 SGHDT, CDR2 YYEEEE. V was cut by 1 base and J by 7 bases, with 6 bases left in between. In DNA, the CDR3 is TGTGCCAGCAGCTTGAGACGGAATGAGCAGTTCTTC. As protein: CASSLRRNEQFF.

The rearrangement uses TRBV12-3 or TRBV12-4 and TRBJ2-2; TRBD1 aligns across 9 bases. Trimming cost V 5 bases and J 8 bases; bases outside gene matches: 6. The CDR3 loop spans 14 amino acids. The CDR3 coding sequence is TGTGCCAGCAGTCCCGGGACAGGGCTTGGGGAGCTGTTTTTT. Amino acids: CASSPGTGLGELFF.

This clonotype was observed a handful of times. The DNA of the CDR3 is TGTGCCAGCAGCTTAGGGACTTTTAGCACAGATACGCAGTATTTT. It encodes CASSLGTFSTDTQYF. The chain recombines TRBV11-2 with TRBJ2-3; TRBD2 is a possible D gene (5 bases). This CDR3 spans 15 amino acids. CDR1 SGHAT and CDR2 FQNNGV come from the germline V gene. Between the trimmed V and J ends, which lost 1 base and 0 bases, there was a span of 8 bases.

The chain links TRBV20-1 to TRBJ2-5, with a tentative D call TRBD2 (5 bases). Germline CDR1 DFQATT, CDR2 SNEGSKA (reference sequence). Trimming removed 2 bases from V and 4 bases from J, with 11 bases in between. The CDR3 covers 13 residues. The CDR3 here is CSARKASRETQYF. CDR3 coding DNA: TGCAGTGCTAGAAAAGCTAGCCGAGAGACCCAGTACTTC.

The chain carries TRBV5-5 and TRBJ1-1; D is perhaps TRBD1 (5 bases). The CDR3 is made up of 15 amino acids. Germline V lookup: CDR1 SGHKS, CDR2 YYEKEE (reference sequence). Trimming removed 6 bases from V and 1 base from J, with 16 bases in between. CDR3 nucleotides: TGTGCCAGCACCCGAGAGAAGGGGCGGAACACTGAAGCTTTCTTT. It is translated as CASTREKGRNTEAFF. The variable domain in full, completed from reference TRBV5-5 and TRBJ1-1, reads DAGVTQSPTHLIKTRGQQVTLRCSPISGHKSVSWYQQVLGQGPQFIFQYYEKEERGRGNFPDRFSARQFPNYSSELNVNALLLGDSALYLCASTREKGRNTEAFFGQGTRLTVV.

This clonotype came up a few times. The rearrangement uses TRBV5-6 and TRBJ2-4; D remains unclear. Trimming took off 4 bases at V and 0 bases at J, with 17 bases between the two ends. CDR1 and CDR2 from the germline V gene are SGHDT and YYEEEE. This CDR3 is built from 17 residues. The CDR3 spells CASSTLYRIQAKNIQYF. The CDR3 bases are TGTGCCAGCAGCACCCTCTACAGAATCCAAGCCAAAAACATTCAGTACTTC.

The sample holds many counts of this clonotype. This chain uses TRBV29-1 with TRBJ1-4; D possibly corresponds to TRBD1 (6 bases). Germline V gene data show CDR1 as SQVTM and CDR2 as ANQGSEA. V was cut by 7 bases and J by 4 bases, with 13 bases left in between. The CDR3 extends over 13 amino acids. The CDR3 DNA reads TGCAGCGCCTCAGGGGCCGATAATGAAAAACTGTTTTTT. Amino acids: CSASGADNEKLFF.

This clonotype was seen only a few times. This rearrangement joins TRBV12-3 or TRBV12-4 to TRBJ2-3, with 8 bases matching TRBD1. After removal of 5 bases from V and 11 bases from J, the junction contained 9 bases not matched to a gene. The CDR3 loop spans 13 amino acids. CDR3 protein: CASSRTGLGMQYF. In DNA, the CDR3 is TGTGCCAGCAGTCGGACAGGGCTCGGTATGCAGTATTTT.